The sample holds a few counts of the clone carrying this TCR beta chain. Its antigen is unidentified. Specified treatment: roughly 18 received Ad26.COV2.S at low or high dose, single or two shots; 5 received placebo; per-sample allocation not given. Day 63 following the first vaccine or placebo injection was when the samples were taken. This person who donated was an adult of 18-55 years in Boston. This vaccine is an Ad26 vector that expresses the Wuhan-strain SARS-CoV-2 spike. TCRdb keeps only in-frame clones here, not all; method: immunoSEQ multiplex PCR. This sample has 300,000 to 400,000 clones, with about 85% found just once. V lost 5 bases, J lost 8 bases, and 13 bases lay in between. Germline V gives CDR1 MDHEN, CDR2 SYDVKM. This CDR3 comprises 12 residues. The data belong to a study of Ad26.COV2.S vaccination and SARS-CoV-2 variants. Study details: The authors gave Ad26.COV2.S intramuscularly, either once or twice 56 days apart. General study results and limits: Possibly, TCR breadth and depth analyses underestimated total T cell responses.

The chain is built from TRBV28 and TRBJ2-7; D ambiguous. The sequence derives from a person between 18 and 65 years old who received the Ad26.COV2.S COVID-19 vaccine or a placebo. This specimen was peripheral blood, taken in a trial of Ad26.COV2.S vaccine versus placebo. The CDR3 nucleotides are TGTGCCAGCAGTACGGACCCAGGTCAGCAGTACTTC. As protein: CASSTDPGQQYF.